These T cell receptor beta chains were read from a single sample in a study of blood T cells in healthy people across ages. TCRdb processed the 5' RACE reads anew with MiXCR; each CDR3 protein has one entry. The sample includes around 1.5 million distinct CDR3 sequences, 42% of them seen just once. Sequenced sample: blood. Every receptor here comes from a young woman in good health. Both conserved end residues are part of each CDR3. The D gene is left open where the match is weak. Not all rows give a size; the values are once, few, many and, for expanded clones, a class.

clone size,J gene,V gene,D gene,CDR3 DNA,CDR3 protein
NA,TRBJ1-2,TRBV7-8,NA,TGTGCCAGCAGCTTAGTTCGTTCGGGCGATGATGATGGCTACACCTTC,CASSLVRSGDDDGYTF
few,TRBJ2-7,TRBV9,NA,TGTGCCAGCAGCGTAGCTTGGACAGCCTACGAGCAGTACTTC,CASSVAWTAYEQYF
NA,TRBJ2-7,TRBV30,TRBD2,TGTGCCTGGAGTGTTGGAGCGGGGTCCTCCTACGAGCAGTACTTC,CAWSVGAGSSYEQYF
NA,TRBJ2-3,TRBV6-6,NA,TGTGCCAGCAACACAAATACAGATACGCAGTATTTT,CASNTNTDTQYF
NA,TRBJ2-7,TRBV11-2,NA,TGTGCCAGCAGGTCGTGGGGTGAGCAGTACTTC,CASRSWGEQYF
NA,TRBJ2-3,TRBV5-1,TRBD1,TGCGCCAGCAGAGCGACAGGGTCTCACGTTGATACGCAGTATTTT,CASRATGSHVDTQYF
NA,TRBJ2-3,TRBV20-1,NA,TGCAGTGGCCGCCGCGCGGGGAGCACAGATACGCAGTATTTT,CSGRRAGSTDTQYF
NA,TRBJ2-3,TRBV20-1,NA,TGCAGTGCTAGAGAAGAGCTCCCCGGCACAGATACGCAGTATTTT,CSAREELPGTDTQYF
NA,TRBJ1-1,TRBV9,NA,TGTGCCAGCAGCGGCGGGGGGAGGAACACTGAAGCTTTCTTT,CASSGGGRNTEAFF
NA,TRBJ1-5,TRBV20-1,NA,TGCAGTGCTAGAGAAGGTATTAGCAATCAGCCCCAGCATTTT,CSAREGISNQPQHF
NA,TRBJ2-3,TRBV11-2,TRBD1,TGTGCCAGCAGCCGCAGGGGGCGCGTCCCAGATACGCAGTATTTT,CASSRRGRVPDTQYF
few,TRBJ1-6,TRBV2,NA,TGTGCCAGCATTCCGGACACGGATGACTCACCCCTCCACTTT,CASIPDTDDSPLHF
few,TRBJ2-7,TRBV7-3,NA,TGTGCCAGCAGCTTCGACCGGTACAATGAGCAGTACTTC,CASSFDRYNEQYF
few,TRBJ2-5,TRBV12-5,NA,TGTGCTAGTGGTTTGGTGTCCGGGACTGCCTTATATGAGCAGTACTTC,CASGLVSGTALYEQYF
few,TRBJ2-7,TRBV27,TRBD1,TGTGCCAGCAGTCTTCGGACAGGGGGGGCTTACGAGCAGTACTTC,CASSLRTGGAYEQYF
NA,TRBJ2-5,TRBV9,TRBD2,TGTGCCAGCAGCGTAGGGACTAGCGGATTACAAGAGACCCAGTACTTC,CASSVGTSGLQETQYF
few,TRBJ1-2,TRBV6-4,NA,TGTGCCAGCTCTGCGGGGGGATGGAACTATGGCTACACCTTC,CASSAGGWNYGYTF
NA,TRBJ2-1,TRBV29-1,TRBD2,TGCAGCGCACCTAGCGGGACTGATGAGCAGTTCTTC,CSAPSGTDEQFF
many,TRBJ2-7,TRBV5-1,NA,TGCGCCAGCAGCTTGGCTTCCGAGTACGACGAGCAGTACTTC,CASSLASEYDEQYF
NA,TRBJ2-5,TRBV11-2,NA,TGTGCCAGCAGCCCCATGGGGCGGGAGACCCAGTACTTC,CASSPMGRETQYF
NA,TRBJ2-2,TRBV30,NA,TGTGCCTGGGACAGGTCGACCGGGGAGCTGTTTTTT,CAWDRSTGELFF
NA,TRBJ2-7,TRBV6-2/TRBV6-3,NA,TGTGCCAGCAGCTTACAGAATCCCCACTGGTCCCCGTCCTACGAGCAGTACTTC,CASSLQNPHWSPSYEQYF
NA,TRBJ2-1,TRBV12-3/TRBV12-4,NA,TGTGCCAGCGGGACCATGTGGGGTGACGGGGTTAACAATGAGCAGTTCTTC,CASGTMWGDGVNNEQFF
NA,TRBJ2-7,TRBV20-1,NA,TGCAGTGCTGAAGATCCCCAGGGGAGCTCCTACGAGCAGTACTTC,CSAEDPQGSSYEQYF
few,TRBJ2-7,TRBV2,NA,TGTGCCAGCAGTTTTAGGGCGGGCGGTTACGAGCAGTACTTC,CASSFRAGGYEQYF
NA,TRBJ2-1,TRBV5-1,NA,TGCGCCAGCAGCTCAACTTCACTCGTCAATGAGCAGTTCTTC,CASSSTSLVNEQFF
NA,TRBJ1-2,TRBV2,NA,TGTGCCAGCAGTGTTCGACGGCGCCACTATGGCTACACCTTC,CASSVRRRHYGYTF
few,TRBJ2-7,TRBV6-1,TRBD2,TGTGCCAGCAGTGAAGCCGAGGGGACTAGCGGCTACGAGCAGTACTTC,CASSEAEGTSGYEQYF
NA,TRBJ2-5,TRBV27,NA,TGTGCCAGCAGTCGGGACCCCAGCCTAGAGACCCAGTACTTC,CASSRDPSLETQYF
once,TRBJ2-5,TRBV10-3,NA,TGTGCCTCCGGGTTGCCGGGACTCGAAGAGACCCAGTACTTC,CASGLPGLEETQYF
few,TRBJ2-7,TRBV20-1,TRBD1,TGCAGTGCTTGGGGGGGACAGGGGGTCTACGAGCAGTACTTC,CSAWGGQGVYEQYF
NA,TRBJ2-3,TRBV3-1,TRBD2,TGTGCCAGCAGCCCCCCCGGAACGGGGGGACTCACAGATACGCAGTATTTT,CASSPPGTGGLTDTQYF
NA,TRBJ2-2,TRBV3-1,NA,TGTGCCAGCAGCCAACACGGGACCTCGACGGGGGAGCTGTTTTTT,CASSQHGTSTGELFF
NA,TRBJ2-1,TRBV27,TRBD2,TGTGTCAGCGGATGGACTAGCGAGCACAATGAGCAGTTCTTC,CVSGWTSEHNEQFF
many,TRBJ2-7,TRBV3-1,NA,TGTGCCAGCAGCCAAGGGGCCTACGAGCAGTACTTC,CASSQGAYEQYF
NA,TRBJ2-7,TRBV27,NA,TGTGCCAGCAGTCTACTAGCCCATAGTGAGCAGTACTTC,CASSLLAHSEQYF
few,TRBJ2-7,TRBV5-1,NA,TGCGCCAGCAGCTCGAACAGGGTCGAGCAGTACTTC,CASSSNRVEQYF
NA,TRBJ2-1,TRBV30,TRBD1,TGTGCCTGGATAGGGGGCGCGGGCAATGAGCAGTTCTTC,CAWIGGAGNEQFF
NA,TRBJ2-1,TRBV11-1,NA,TGTGCCAGCAGCTCCGGACATTACAATGAGCAGTTCTTC,CASSSGHYNEQFF
NA,TRBJ2-3,TRBV28,NA,TGTGCCTGCAGGGCTATTACCCTTCGCGGGGATACGCAGTATTTT,CACRAITLRGDTQYF